Listed below are T cell receptor beta chains from one sample, sequenced in a study of blood T cells in healthy people across ages. TCRdb independently ran MiXCR on the 5' RACE reads; one entry per CDR3 protein. Among 650,000 to 800,000 distinct CDR3 sequences, 52% were seen once, and the ten largest hold roughly 14%. Material: blood. The receptors were gathered from a woman of 80 years or more in good health. Each CDR3 is given with its conserved first and last residue. A D gene is named only where the DNA matches it firmly. Not every row has a clone size; where given, it reads once, few, many or a size class.

clone size,V gene,J gene,D gene,CDR3 DNA,CDR3 protein
NA,TRBV28,TRBJ2-3,NA,TGTGCCAGCAGAAACCCGGGACTCGCGTCCCACACAGATACGCAGTATTTT,CASRNPGLASHTDTQYF
NA,TRBV5-1,TRBJ1-5,TRBD1,TGCGCCAGCAGCCACGGGACAGGGAGCAATCAGCCCCAGCATTTT,CASSHGTGSNQPQHF
many,TRBV29-1,TRBJ2-1,TRBD1,TGCAGCGCCACGGACAGGGACAATGAGCAGTTCTTC,CSATDRDNEQFF
NA,TRBV6-5,TRBJ2-7,NA,TGTGCCAGCAGTTACGGGGAAAGCTCCTACGAGCAGTACTTC,CASSYGESSYEQYF
NA,TRBV6-2/TRBV6-3,TRBJ2-7,NA,TGTGCCAGCAGTTACGACCCCGGTTACAATGAGCAGTACTTC,CASSYDPGYNEQYF
NA,TRBV12-3/TRBV12-4,TRBJ1-2,NA,TGTGCCAGCACTGCGTTAGGGCAGGGGTATGGCTACACCTTC,CASTALGQGYGYTF
NA,TRBV18,TRBJ2-4,NA,TGTGCCAGCTCACCTCTGACAGTGATGAACATTCAGTACTTC,CASSPLTVMNIQYF
many,TRBV7-9,TRBJ2-4,NA,TGTGCCAGCAGCTTAGCGCAGGGACGTTCCAAAAACATTCAGTACTTC,CASSLAQGRSKNIQYF
NA,TRBV6-1,TRBJ2-3,NA,TGTGCCAGCAGGGACATAGGACAGCTCGATACGCAGTATTTT,CASRDIGQLDTQYF
many,TRBV29-1,TRBJ2-1,NA,TGCAGCGTTGGAACCCCAGGGCGGGCTCTCCACAATGAGCAGTTCTTC,CSVGTPGRALHNEQFF
NA,TRBV3-1,TRBJ2-3,NA,TGTGCCAGCAGCCGAGGGATGGGCCAAAGTACAGATATGCAGTATTTT,CASSRGMGQSTDMQYF
NA,TRBV9,TRBJ2-1,TRBD2,TGTGCCAGCAGCACTAGCGGGACGTACAATGAGCAGTTCTTC,CASSTSGTYNEQFF
NA,TRBV20-1,TRBJ1-1,NA,TGCAGTGCGGAGAGGCCCGAGAACACTGAAGCTTTCTTT,CSAERPENTEAFF
many,TRBV20-1,TRBJ2-1,TRBD2,TGCAGTGCAGCCGGGACTAGCGGGAGGCTCGCGAATGAGCAGTTCTTC,CSAAGTSGRLANEQFF
NA,TRBV12-3/TRBV12-4,TRBJ1-1,NA,TGTGCCAGCAGTTATTCAGGGGATAACACTGAAGCTTTCTTT,CASSYSGDNTEAFF
many,TRBV12-3/TRBV12-4,TRBJ2-3,NA,TGTGCCAGCTGCAACTTGTTACCCACAGATACGCAGTATTTT,CASCNLLPTDTQYF
NA,TRBV5-1,TRBJ2-1,TRBD1,TGCGCCAGCAGCCTGACAGGGAATTGGCCCTACGAGCAGTTCTTC,CASSLTGNWPYEQFF
NA,TRBV28,TRBJ2-4,NA,TGTGCCAGCTTAGGAGCTAAAAACATTCAGTACTTC,CASLGAKNIQYF
many,TRBV29-1,TRBJ2-5,TRBD1,TGCAGCGCTAGACAGGGAGCGCAAGAGACCCAGTACTTC,CSARQGAQETQYF
NA,TRBV7-3,TRBJ2-1,NA,TGTGCCAGCAGCTCCTCCGGGAGTAAAGATATCCATGAGCAGTTCTTC,CASSSSGSKDIHEQFF
many,TRBV28,TRBJ2-6,NA,TGTGCCAGCAGTTTATTTCAGGGTAGCTCTGGGGCCAACGTCCTGACTTTC,CASSLFQGSSGANVLTF
NA,TRBV29-1,TRBJ2-7,TRBD2,TGCAGCGTTGCCCCCGGACTAGCGGGAACCTACGAGCAGTACTTC,CSVAPGLAGTYEQYF
NA,TRBV7-6,TRBJ2-3,NA,TGTGTCAGCAGCCCGCATACAGATACGCAGTATTTT,CVSSPHTDTQYF
NA,TRBV6-5,TRBJ1-2,NA,TGTGCCAGCAGTCCAACCCTGACAGCGGGGAGCTACACCTTC,CASSPTLTAGSYTF
few,TRBV15,TRBJ1-1,NA,TGTGCCACCAGCAGATCTGGCGGACCCCCCACTGAAGCTTTCTTT,CATSRSGGPPTEAFF
many,TRBV10-3,TRBJ1-1,NA,TGTGCCACCGTCATAGGGATGAACACTGAAGCTTTCTTT,CATVIGMNTEAFF
NA,TRBV12-3/TRBV12-4,TRBJ1-5,TRBD1,TGTGCCAGCAGTTGGGACAGGGTTGGCAATCAGCCCCAGCATTTT,CASSWDRVGNQPQHF
few,TRBV14,TRBJ2-1,NA,TGTGCCAGCAGCCAGGGCCTAGAGCAGTTCTTC,CASSQGLEQFF
NA,TRBV11-2,TRBJ1-2,TRBD1,TGTGCCAGCAGCCCCACTCGACAGGGCGCTGGCTACACCTTC,CASSPTRQGAGYTF
once,TRBV5-1,TRBJ1-1,NA,TGCGCCAGCAGCCTACGGCAACTCATAGAGGGAGCTTTCTTT,CASSLRQLIEGAFF
NA,TRBV29-1,TRBJ1-2,TRBD1,TGCAGCGCCTGGGGGACAGGGTTGAACTATGGCTACACCTTC,CSAWGTGLNYGYTF
NA,TRBV7-2,TRBJ2-2,NA,TGTGCCAGCAGCCGGGGGGAACCGGGACAGTTCACCGGGGAGCTGTTTTTT,CASSRGEPGQFTGELFF
many,TRBV7-2,TRBJ2-1,TRBD2,TGTGCCAGCAGCTTAGATGGCGGGAGGAATGAGCAGTTCTTC,CASSLDGGRNEQFF
many,TRBV3-1,TRBJ2-1,TRBD2,TGTGCCAGCAGCCAAGTCAGCGGGAGATACTCCTACAATGAGCAGTTCTTC,CASSQVSGRYSYNEQFF
many,TRBV29-1,TRBJ2-3,NA,TGCAGCCTGGGGGTGGGCACAGATACGCAGTATTTT,CSLGVGTDTQYF
NA,TRBV11-2,TRBJ2-7,NA,TGTGCCAGCAGCTTAGTGGGGGACCCCTACTACGAGCAGTACTTC,CASSLVGDPYYEQYF
NA,TRBV12-3/TRBV12-4,TRBJ1-6,NA,TGTGCCAGCAGTTACAGGGATAACTTTGGCCATTATAATTCACCCCTCCACTTT,CASSYRDNFGHYNSPLHF
many,TRBV3-1,TRBJ2-7,NA,TGTGCCAGCAGCCAAGGACGACAGCCCCACGAGCAGTACTTC,CASSQGRQPHEQYF
once,TRBV6-5,TRBJ2-3,TRBD1,TGTGCCAGCAGGCAACATACAGGGGGCCGCACAGATACGCAGTATTTT,CASRQHTGGRTDTQYF
many,TRBV3-1,TRBJ2-3,NA,TGTGCCAGCAGCCTCTGGCCGGGTTCGCAGTATTTT,CASSLWPGSQYF
NA,TRBV5-1,TRBJ2-1,NA,TGCGCCAGCAGCCAAACTACCAGGAGAGCGAATCTATACAATGAGCAGTTCTTC,CASSQTTRRANLYNEQFF
NA,TRBV29-1,TRBJ1-4,NA,TGCAGCGTTCAAGGATTTTCTGGTGAAAAACTGTTTTTT,CSVQGFSGEKLFF